These 21 T cell receptor beta chains originate from one sample sequenced in a study of metastatic and nonmetastatic thyroid tumors (TCRdb year 2020). None of the patients had been given any treatment before thyroid surgery. Receptor libraries were prepared by PCR. TCRdb shows the sequencer as Illumina HiSeq 4000. TCRdb redid the processing of the public reads, applying fastp at Q25 and MiXCR, and retained in-frame beta chains. This sample holds 40,000 to 55,000 clones; around 15% were observed only once. The ten largest clones represent approximately 20% of the sample. Sequenced: blood. These receptor sequences come from a female donor with papillary thyroid cancer or a benign thyroid nodule (not recorded which). Some clones in this sample may be carry-over from other donors' samples.

This clone was seen many times. The chain couples TRBV7-6 to TRBJ2-1, with a possible D match to TRBD2 (6 bases). V lost 1 base and J lost 9, with 16 bases in between. Germline assignment: CDR1 SGHVS and CDR2 FNYEAQ. The CDR3 contains 15 residues. The CDR3 region is CASSLGGSGRPEQFF. CDR3 nucleotides: TGTGCCAGCAGCTTAGGTGGTAGCGGCAGACCTGAGCAGTTCTTC.

At least ten counts were recorded for this clone. The chain links TRBV5-5 to TRBJ2-7, with 12 bases lining up with TRBD2. The CDR3 totals 15 residues. The germline gives CDR1 SGHKS, CDR2 YYEKEE (reference sequence). V lost 3 bases, J lost 0 bases, and 1 base stayed unmatched. The CDR3 DNA sequence: TGTGCCAGCAGCTGGACTAGCGGGACCTCCTACGAGCAGTACTTC. Its protein product is CASSWTSGTSYEQYF. Together with reference TRBV5-5 and TRBJ2-7, the CDR3 gives the full variable domain: DAGVTQSPTHLIKTRGQQVTLRCSPISGHKSVSWYQQVLGQGPQFIFQYYEKEERGRGNFPDRFSARQFPNYSSELNVNALLLGDSALYLCASSWTSGTSYEQYFGPGTRLTVT.

J is TRBJ2-1 and V is TRBV12-3 or TRBV12-4, with 9 bases lining up with TRBD2. The V and J ends lost 3 bases and 12 bases, in that order; junction bases with no gene match: 9. The CDR3 is 14 residues long. The CDR3 sequence is CASSFVAGVSGQFF. CDR3 DNA sequence: TGTGCCAGCAGTTTTGTAGCGGGAGTAAGTGGGCAGTTCTTC.

This clone was detected many times. This chain connects TRBV5-1 to TRBJ2-3, with D possibly TRBD2 on 5 matching bases. The CDR3 consists of 13 residues. V lost 1 base, J lost 6 bases, and 9 bases lay in between. Per germline, CDR1 SGHRS and CDR2 YFSETQ. CDR3 coding DNA: TGCGCCAGCAGCTTGACTGAGCGGGATACGCAGTATTTT. Its translation: CASSLTERDTQYF.

In its sample, this clone was seen a few times. This sequence joins TRBV6-4 and TRBJ1-5; the D is unclear. The V end lost 5 bases, the J end lost 2 bases, and 13 bases lay between the germline ends. Germline assignment: CDR1 MRHNA and CDR2 SNTAGT. The CDR3 contains 15 residues. This chain's CDR3 is CASSPTADGNQPQHF. DNA of the CDR3: TGTGCCAGCAGTCCCACGGCGGATGGCAATCAGCCCCAGCATTTT.

This clone was counted many times. The genes are TRBV20-1 and TRBJ2-3, with 14 bases fitting TRBD2. CDR1 and CDR2 from the germline V gene are DFQATT and SNEGSKA (reference sequence). The V segment lost 3 bases and the J segment 2 bases; nucleotides outside the gene matches: 13. This CDR3 has 19 residues. The CDR3 protein is CSASGGLAGVGGPTDTQYF. Here the CDR3 DNA reads TGCAGTGCTAGCGGGGGACTAGCGGGGGTTGGGGGCCCCACAGATACGCAGTATTTT.

This clone was seen more than once but under ten times. Within the sample, other DNA sequences also encode this same CDR3. This chain links TRBV28 with TRBJ1-3; tentatively, D is TRBD1 (6 bases). The length of the CDR3 is 15 residues. V was trimmed by 5 bases and J by 4 bases, leaving 15 bases between them. From germline, CDR1 is MDHEN and CDR2 SYDVKM. CDR3 nucleotides: TGTGCCAGCAGTCCCGGAGGGACACAGGGAAACACCATATATTTT. Its translation: CASSPGGTQGNTIYF.

In its sample, this clone was seen many times. The chain recombines TRBV20-1 with TRBJ1-5, with D possibly being TRBD1 (6 bases). The CDR3 is 12 amino acids. The V and J ends lost 5 bases and 6 bases respectively, with 11 bases between them. CDR1 is DFQATT, CDR2 SNEGSKA, per germline (reference sequence). The DNA of the CDR3 is TGCAGTGCTCGACGGGGGGCTCAGCCCCAGCATTTT. It yields the protein CSARRGAQPQHF.

There are many counts of this clone. CDR3 sequence (DNA): TGTGCCAGCAGTTTAGGGACAAATCAGCCCCAGCATTTT. Encoded protein: CASSLGTNQPQHF. The V gene is TRBV27, the J gene TRBJ1-5, with a tentative D call TRBD1 (6 bases). Between the trimmed V and J ends, which lost 2 bases and 4 bases, there was a span of 6 bases. CDR3 length equals 13 residues. The germline CDR1 and CDR2 sequences are MNHEY and SMNVEV (reference sequence).

In this sample, this clone turned up many times. The V and J genes are TRBV28 and TRBJ1-1, with a weak D call TRBD1 (6 bases). Germline lookup yields CDR1 MDHEN and CDR2 SYDVKM. This CDR3 has 15 amino acids. Trimming left V 5 bases short and J 1 base short, with 14 bases between. The CDR3 protein is CASSPWKGGNTEAFF. The CDR3 DNA sequence: TGTGCCAGCAGTCCCTGGAAAGGGGGGAACACTGAAGCTTTCTTT.

This clone was observed many times. The chain employs TRBV11-2 and TRBJ2-3; D remains unclear. Trimming removed 0 bases at V and 0 bases at J, with 13 bases between. Germline V gives CDR1 SGHAT, CDR2 FQNNGV. CDR3 length: 17 residues. The CDR3 DNA reads as TGTGCCAGCAGCTTAGATCAGGCTCTGTTTAGCACAGATACGCAGTATTTT. It codes for CASSLDQALFSTDTQYF.

The chain links TRBV7-8 to TRBJ2-1, with 7 nucleotides matching TRBD1. CDR1 and CDR2 from the germline V gene are SGHVS and FQNEAQ. The V gene end was trimmed by 4 bases and the J gene end by 4 bases; junction bases not matched to a gene: 4. This CDR3 comprises 14 residues. The CDR3 DNA reads TGTGCCAGCAGCTCCTGGGACAGATACAATGAGCAGTTCTTC. This gives the protein CASSSWDRYNEQFF.

This clone has only a few counts. A clone one base away is much larger, so this may be a read error. The rearrangement joins TRBV29-1 to TRBJ2-7, with D perhaps TRBD1 or TRBD2 (5 bases each). Germline lookup yields CDR1 SQVTM and CDR2 ANQGSEA. The CDR3 covers 15 residues. V was shortened by 3 bases and J by 3 bases, with 18 bases between the two germline ends. The CDR3, as DNA: TGCAGCGTTGAGAAGCGCCGGGACGGTAACTACGAGCAGTACTTC. As protein: CSVEKRRDGNYEQYF.

Ten or more counts support this clone. The chain is built from TRBV5-1 and TRBJ1-2, with D unresolved. The V end lost 1 base, the J end lost 3 bases, and 10 bases lay between the germline ends. From germline, CDR1 is SGHRS and CDR2 YFSETQ. This CDR3 is 14 amino acids long. CDR3 bases: TGCGCCAGCAGCTTGACGAAGTCTTACTATGGCTACACCTTC. It is translated as CASSLTKSYYGYTF.

This clone was counted many times. The same CDR3 arises from other DNA sequences in this sample as well. V is TRBV30 and J is TRBJ2-4; D possibly corresponds to TRBD1 (6 bases). Germline values: CDR1 GTSNPN, CDR2 SVGIG (reference sequence). V dropped 1 base and J dropped 0 bases, with 13 bases sitting between them. The length of the CDR3 is 16 residues. Here the CDR3 reads CAWSAAGEIAKNIQYF. The DNA of the CDR3 is TGTGCCTGGAGTGCTGCAGGGGAGATAGCCAAAAACATTCAGTACTTC.

As regards this clone: This may be a read error, as it is one base from a much larger clone. The J gene is TRBJ2-7, the V gene TRBV29-1; 7 nucleotides align to TRBD1. Per germline, CDR1 SQVTM and CDR2 ANQGSEA. Unmatched junction bases numbered 12, after V lost 7 bases and J lost 6 bases. The CDR3 is 13 residues long. The DNA for the CDR3 is TGCAGCGCCGTAACCCCGGACAGGTGCGAGCAGTACTTC. Translation: CSAVTPDRCEQYF.

A few counts support this clone. The chain has TRBV27 and TRBJ1-6; D is ambiguous. The V end was cut by 8 bases, the J end by 6 bases, with 11 bases between. CDR3 length equals 13 residues. Germline V gene sequence: CDR1 MNHEY, CDR2 SMNVEV (reference sequence). CDR3 region: CASGVPFNSPLHF. As DNA, the CDR3 is TGTGCCAGCGGGGTACCTTTTAATTCACCCCTCCACTTT.

This clone was counted many times. The chain uses TRBV29-1 and TRBJ2-5, with a possible D match to TRBD2 (6 bases). V lost 4 bases, J lost 8 bases, and 8 bases lay in between. CDR1 is SQVTM and CDR2 is ANQGSEA in the germline V gene. CDR3 length: 10 residues. CDR3 residues: CSVGGVTQYF. CDR3 bases: TGCAGCGTTGGGGGGGTAACCCAGTACTTC.

About this clone itself: Additional DNA sequences in this sample encode the identical CDR3. J is TRBJ1-1 and V is TRBV18, with D perhaps matching TRBD1 (5 bases). Between the trimmed V and J ends, which lost 5 bases and 6 bases, there was a span of 22 bases. CDR1 is KGHSH, CDR2 LQKENI, per germline. CDR3 size: 16 residues. In DNA, the CDR3 is TGTGCCAGCTCAACCGGGCAGGGTGGGGGAGAGGCTGAAGCTTTCTTT. It specifies CASSTGQGGGEAEAFF.

CDR3 DNA sequence: TGTGCCAGCAGTTTAGGAGCGGGACAGGGTGCCTACAATGAGCAGTTCTTC. Translated, it gives CASSLGAGQGAYNEQFF. The V and J genes are TRBV28 and TRBJ2-1; 9 bases are shared with TRBD1. Trimming took 2 bases from V and 2 from J; bases not matched to a gene: 7. Germline loops: CDR1 MDHEN, CDR2 SYDVKM. The CDR3 runs 17 residues.

This clone was counted many times. The chain employs TRBV20-1 and TRBJ2-1; D possibly corresponds to TRBD2 (6 bases). V lost 2 bases and J lost 2, with 13 bases in between. Germline-derived CDR1 and CDR2 are DFQATT and SNEGSKA (reference sequence). The CDR3 has 15 residues. CDR3 protein: CSARRVSGTYNEQFF. DNA of the CDR3: TGCAGTGCTAGAAGGGTTAGCGGCACCTACAATGAGCAGTTCTTC.